This is a list of T cell receptor beta chains from one sample in a study of blood T cell repertoires in COVID-19. Profiling relied on immunoSEQ multiplex PCR, and the TCRdb table lists in-frame clones only, not all of them. The sample yields 200,000 to 250,000 clones, approximately 81% seen once. Sequenced material: peripheral blood. These TCRs come from a man aged 25 to 45 with active or convalescent COVID-19. Both conserved end residues are trimmed from each CDR3. A clone size is listed for some rows: how often the clone was seen (once, few, many), or a class if it is expanded.

cdr3_aa: ASSVVASGGTYQETQY
v_call: TRBV9
clone_size: .

cdr3_aa: ASSLLGGGTEAF
v_call: TRBV7-2
clone_size: .

cdr3_aa: ASSLHPGAGERNEQY
v_call: TRBV5-4
clone_size: once

cdr3_aa: ASSQGPLGGPGAEAF
v_call: TRBV4-1
clone_size: .

cdr3_aa: ASSLTGRGLSYEQY
v_call: TRBV7-9
clone_size: .

cdr3_aa: ASSLSSGSTDTQY
v_call: TRBV7-3
clone_size: .

cdr3_aa: ASSYSRNRASNQPQH
v_call: TRBV6-2/TRBV6-3
clone_size: .

cdr3_aa: ASTLIGTGGNQPQH
v_call: TRBV19
clone_size: .

cdr3_aa: ASSSSGRDNEKLF
v_call: TRBV7-2
clone_size: .

cdr3_aa: ASRRGGQGDRYSNQPQH
v_call: TRBV28
clone_size: .

cdr3_aa: ASSGRGYGYT
v_call: TRBV7-2
clone_size: .

cdr3_aa: ASSLSGVNYGYT
v_call: TRBV7-8
clone_size: .

cdr3_aa: ASSITWGEWETQY
v_call: TRBV19
clone_size: .

cdr3_aa: ASSRGIDTEAF
v_call: TRBV11-2
clone_size: .

cdr3_aa: AIKPGQENTEAF
v_call: TRBV10-3
clone_size: .

cdr3_aa: ASSPAGQPSNTGELF
v_call: TRBV3-1/TRBV3-2
clone_size: .

cdr3_aa: ASSGQGFGANVLT
v_call: TRBV7-8
clone_size: .

cdr3_aa: ASSGTGPSYEQY
v_call: TRBV9
clone_size: .

cdr3_aa: ASSLEGGVQNEKLF
v_call: TRBV7-2
clone_size: .

cdr3_aa: ASSVRGGGTDTQY
v_call: TRBV9
clone_size: .

cdr3_aa: ATSTGEGYGYT
v_call: TRBV12-3/TRBV12-4
clone_size: .

cdr3_aa: ASKFNSGANVLT
v_call: TRBV7-3
clone_size: .

cdr3_aa: SVESPKDYRSGNEQF
v_call: TRBV29-1
clone_size: .

cdr3_aa: ASSGADSNQPQH
v_call: TRBV9
clone_size: once

cdr3_aa: ASSWTSGGLYNEQF
v_call: TRBV5-1
clone_size: once

cdr3_aa: ASSPGQGKETQY
v_call: TRBV6-5
clone_size: once

cdr3_aa: ARRGTSVGEQF
v_call: TRBV2
clone_size: .

cdr3_aa: ASSYRGLAGGLSYEQY
v_call: TRBV6-9
clone_size: .

cdr3_aa: ASSLRGGNSYNEQF
v_call: TRBV7-3
clone_size: .

cdr3_aa: ATRGREDINYGYT
v_call: TRBV7-9
clone_size: .

cdr3_aa: ASSSGNQPQH
v_call: TRBV28
clone_size: .

cdr3_aa: ASSMGQGNEQF
v_call: TRBV19
clone_size: .

cdr3_aa: ASRETGLRQPQH
v_call: TRBV6-5
clone_size: .

cdr3_aa: ATSDPTEGLAPYNEQF
v_call: TRBV24-1
clone_size: once

cdr3_aa: ATSDSGTLYGYT
v_call: TRBV24-1
clone_size: .

cdr3_aa: ASSNGTGLLYGYT
v_call: TRBV27
clone_size: .

cdr3_aa: ACLNTGTGLMGAF
v_call: TRBV30
clone_size: once

cdr3_aa: ASSPPGLARTSSYNEQF
v_call: TRBV3-1/TRBV3-2
clone_size: .

cdr3_aa: ASRPGTGATGELF
v_call: TRBV7-9
clone_size: .

cdr3_aa: ASSDGQTNYGYT
v_call: TRBV5-1
clone_size: .

cdr3_aa: ASSLEQGDSYEQY
v_call: TRBV7-6
clone_size: .

cdr3_aa: ASSLGRGKTQY
v_call: TRBV5-6
clone_size: .

cdr3_aa: ASTPGTSGPNEQF
v_call: TRBV7-6
clone_size: .

cdr3_aa: ASSLRESGYT
v_call: TRBV12-3/TRBV12-4
clone_size: .

cdr3_aa: ASSLDSRKGGTQY
v_call: TRBV5-1
clone_size: once

cdr3_aa: ASSIGTQGNYGYT
v_call: TRBV19
clone_size: many

cdr3_aa: ASSLVRQGVYGYT
v_call: TRBV7-9
clone_size: .

cdr3_aa: ASSPGDRYTGELF
v_call: TRBV27
clone_size: .

cdr3_aa: ASSFRELGTNEQF
v_call: TRBV7-9
clone_size: once

cdr3_aa: ATSRDTNYEQY
v_call: TRBV15
clone_size: .

cdr3_aa: ASSFGENTEAF
v_call: TRBV28
clone_size: once

cdr3_aa: AIGSTNQPQH
v_call: TRBV10-3
clone_size: .

cdr3_aa: ASSLGQGQAYEQY
v_call: TRBV7-2
clone_size: .

cdr3_aa: ASRLSGGGELF
v_call: TRBV6-5
clone_size: once

cdr3_aa: ASSYSPETSTDTQY
v_call: TRBV6-2/TRBV6-3
clone_size: .

cdr3_aa: ASSLSPTTSGYT
v_call: TRBV5-5
clone_size: .

cdr3_aa: ASSPNSLQGHEQF
v_call: TRBV28
clone_size: .

cdr3_aa: SVETVANYGYT
v_call: TRBV29-1
clone_size: once